This T cell receptor (beta chain) stems from a study of identical twins. CDR1 MNHEY and CDR2 SVGAGI come from the germline V gene. The length of the CDR3 is 14 residues. Deletions cut 0 bases from V and 8 bases from J, with 13 bases between. This clonotype has a handful of counts. TCRdb fed the 5' RACE reads into MiXCR, producing one record per CDR3 protein. The top ten clones hold about 0.25% of a sample with more than 1.5 million distinct CDR3 sequences, roughly 35% of them seen once. The sequencing input was cord blood. The genes are TRBV6-5 and TRBJ1-2; a possible D gene is TRBD1 (6 bases). The TCR was taken from a newborn girl in good health. CDR3 nucleotide sequence: TGTGCCAGCAGTTACTCGAGGGGGGAGAAGGGCTACACCTTC. As protein: CASSYSRGEKGYTF.